This TCR beta chain was profiled in a study of CD4 and CD8 cells across lung adenocarcinoma regions. From germline, CDR1 is MNHNS and CDR2 SASEGT. V lost 6 bases to trimming and J lost 0 bases, with 9 bases between them. This CDR3 is built from 13 residues. TCRdb reprocessed the PCR reads via MiXCR and lists one record per CDR3 protein. This table holds under 20,000 distinct CDR3 sequences, 46% found once. Donors had localized lung adenocarcinoma, a non-small cell lung cancer. The TCR sequence derives from a male donor with lung adenocarcinoma. The CD4 and CD8 labels of this study may be unreliable. Sequencing used CD4+ T cells from the margin of a lung tumor. This chain uses TRBV6-1 with TRBJ2-7; D is possibly TRBD1 or TRBD2 (5 bases each). CDR3 coding DNA: TGTGCCAGCAGGAGGGGAAGCTCCTACGAGCAGTACTTC. It translates to CASRRGSSYEQYF.